This T cell receptor beta chain was captured in a study of blood T cell repertoires in COVID-19. In the study overall: Nucleic acid was either cDNA or gDNA, and it came from T cells, B-cell-depleted T cells, or PBMCs.

CDR1 is WSHSY and CDR2 is SAAADI in the germline V gene. The V gene lost 5 bases and the J gene lost 1 base, with 11 bases spanning the gap. The CDR3 has 14 amino acids. Authors' analysis steps: Scientists estimated how many nucleated cells there were by amplifying reference gene primers. Using immunoSEQ multiplex PCR, the repertoire was profiled, and TCRdb retains in-frame clones only, with some absent. For V, J and clone size, that table is used; D and trimming come from the DNA. The sample shows about 130,000 clones, 70% to 80% of them seen only once. The sequence was obtained from a man in his fifties or sixties who had recovered from COVID-19. The chain links TRBV10-2 to TRBJ1-1; D perhaps matches TRBD1 (6 bases). The sequencing input was peripheral blood. CDR3 bases: TGCGCCAGCAGTCTTGACAGGCAGAACACTGAAGCTTTCTTT. Encoded protein: CASSLDRQNTEAFF.